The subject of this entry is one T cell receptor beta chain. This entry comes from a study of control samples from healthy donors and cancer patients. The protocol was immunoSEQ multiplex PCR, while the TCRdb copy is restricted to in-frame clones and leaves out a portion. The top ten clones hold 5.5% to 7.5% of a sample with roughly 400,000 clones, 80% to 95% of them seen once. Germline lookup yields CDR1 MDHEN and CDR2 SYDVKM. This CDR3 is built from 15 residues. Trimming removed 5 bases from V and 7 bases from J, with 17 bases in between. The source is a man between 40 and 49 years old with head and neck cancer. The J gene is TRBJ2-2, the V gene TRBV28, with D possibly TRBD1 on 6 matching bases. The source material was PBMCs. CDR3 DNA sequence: TGTGCCAGCAGTCCGGGACAAGCAAGGGGCGGGGAGCTGTTTTTT. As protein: CASSPGQARGGELFF.